The 12 T cell receptor beta chains given below trace back to one sample, sequenced in a study of T cell responses to AZD1222 COVID-19 vaccine. Clones were sequenced by immunoSEQ multiplex PCR, and TCRdb holds only the in-frame ones, with some missing. The sample consists of 150,000 or so clones, roughly nine tenths of them appearing once. Sequencing was performed on peripheral blood, taken on day 0 of AZD1222 vaccination. Receptors originate from an adult in good health.

V and J are TRBV7-3 and TRBJ2-2; 8 bases fit TRBD1. V was clipped by 5 bases and J by 0 bases; unmatched bases: 5. Germline V lookup: CDR1 SGHTA, CDR2 FQGTGA. The CDR3 contains 16 residues. CDR3 protein: CASSTTGASNTGELFF. CDR3 in DNA: TGTGCCAGCAGCACGACAGGGGCCTCGAACACCGGGGAGCTGTTTTTT. Filled out from reference TRBV7-3 and TRBJ2-2, the complete variable domain reads GAGVSQTPSNKVTEKGKYVELRCDPISGHTALYWYRQSLGQGPEFLIYFQGTGAADDSGLPNDRFFAVRPEGSVSTLKIQRTERGDSAVYLCASSTTGASNTGELFFGEGSRLTVL.

This chain uses TRBV30 with TRBJ2-7, with 7 bases lining up with TRBD2. Losses at the gene ends were 2 bases for V and 3 bases for J; bases not matched to a gene: 4. The CDR3 is 13 residues long. Germline V gene sequence: CDR1 GTSNPN, CDR2 SVGIG (reference sequence). The CDR3 DNA reads as TGTGCCTGGAGTACAGGACTAGTCTACGAGCAGTACTTC. It is translated as CAWSTGLVYEQYF.

The chain links TRBV15 to TRBJ2-1; TRBD2 might be the D (7 bases). The CDR3 loop spans 15 amino acids. Germline CDR1 LNHNV, CDR2 YYDKDF (reference sequence). Trimming removed 5 bases at V and 1 base at J, with 12 bases between. CDR3 region: CATSGGRESYNEQFF. CDR3 coding DNA: TGTGCCACCAGCGGGGGGCGGGAGTCCTACAATGAGCAGTTCTTC. The whole variable domain, filled in from reference TRBV15 and TRBJ2-1, reads DAMVIQNPRYQVTQFGKPVTLSCSQTLNHNVMYWYQQKSSQAPKLLFHYYDKDFNNEADTPDNFQSRRPNTSFCFLDIRSPGLGDTAMYLCATSGGRESYNEQFFGPGTRLTVL.

This chain connects TRBV7-8 to TRBJ2-7; 8 bases match TRBD1. Germline V lookup: CDR1 SGHVS, CDR2 FQNEAQ. The length of the CDR3 is 16 residues. Trimming at V came to 2 bases and at J to 4 bases, leaving 10 bases not matched to a gene. CDR3 amino acids: CASSLSLWDRIYEQYF. As DNA, the CDR3 is TGTGCCAGCAGCTTAAGCCTGTGGGACAGGATTTACGAGCAGTACTTC.

This clone came up once. This chain uses TRBV27 with TRBJ2-2; 7 bases are a match to TRBD1. From germline, CDR1 is MNHEY and CDR2 SMNVEV (reference sequence). J lost 3 bases, V lost 0 bases, and 10 bases had no gene match. The CDR3 is 18 residues long. CDR3 coding DNA: TGTGCCAGCAGTTTATCGATAGGGGGCCAGCTGCACACCGGGGAGCTGTTTTTT. Amino acids: CASSLSIGGQLHTGELFF.

This chain joins TRBV12-3 or TRBV12-4 and TRBJ2-7; D not resolved. Between the trimmed V and J ends, which lost 2 bases and 6 bases, there was a span of 8 bases. The CDR3 contains 12 residues. This CDR3 is CASSLLVGEQYF. The CDR3 DNA reads as TGTGCCAGCAGTTTACTGGTTGGCGAGCAGTACTTC.

The chain joins TRBV28 to TRBJ2-3, with D possibly being TRBD1 or TRBD2 (6 bases each). This CDR3 is 16 amino acids long. Germline lookup yields CDR1 MDHEN and CDR2 SYDVKM. V lost 3 bases, J lost 6 bases, and 19 bases lay in between. DNA for the CDR3: TGTGCCAGCAGTTTTCCCAAGAGGGGGGATGGGGATACGCAGTATTTT. Translating it yields CASSFPKRGDGDTQYF.

This sequence joins TRBV11-3 and TRBJ1-2, with TRBD1 matching 7 bases. Germline assignment: CDR1 SGHNT and CDR2 YENEEA. The CDR3 runs 13 residues. Trimming removed 3 bases from V and 6 bases from J; junction bases left unmatched: 4. CDR3 sequence reads: CASSFRRGDGYTF. CDR3 bases: TGTGCCAGCAGCTTTCGCAGGGGGGATGGCTACACCTTC.

This sequence joins TRBV28 and TRBJ2-1; no clear D gene. Germline values: CDR1 MDHEN, CDR2 SYDVKM. The CDR3 contains 13 residues. Between the trimmed V and J ends, which lost 5 bases and 6 bases, there was a span of 11 bases. The CDR3 bases are TGTGCCAGCAGTCCCGGTGGTTTCAATGAGCAGTTCTTC. Translation gives CASSPGGFNEQFF.

The chain recombines TRBV28 with TRBJ2-7; maybe TRBD2 (5 bases). The length of the CDR3 is 13 residues. Germline V gives CDR1 MDHEN, CDR2 SYDVKM. Between the trimmed V and J ends, which lost 6 bases and 4 bases, there was a span of 13 bases. For the CDR3, the DNA is TGTGCCAGCAGACTCGGACTCACTTACGAGCAGTACTTC. It is translated as CASRLGLTYEQYF.

This clone showed up just a few times. The chain is built from TRBV10-3 and TRBJ2-5; D is uncertain. V was trimmed by 0 bases and J by 5 bases, leaving 10 bases between them. The germline V gene encodes CDR1 ENHRY and CDR2 SYGVKD. The CDR3 is made up of 14 amino acids. The CDR3 spells CAISESVTQETQYF. The CDR3 nucleotides read TGTGCCATCAGTGAGTCGGTTACCCAGGAGACCCAGTACTTC.

CDR3 nucleotides: TGTGCCAGCAGCTTATGGGACAGGCCCTCTGGAAACACCATATATTTT. This sequence encodes CASSLWDRPSGNTIYF. J is TRBJ1-3 and V is TRBV5-6; 8 bases map to TRBD1. CDR3 length: 16 amino acids. Trimming cost V 2 bases and J 0 bases; bases outside gene matches: 4. The germline CDR1 and CDR2 sequences are SGHDT and YYEEEE.